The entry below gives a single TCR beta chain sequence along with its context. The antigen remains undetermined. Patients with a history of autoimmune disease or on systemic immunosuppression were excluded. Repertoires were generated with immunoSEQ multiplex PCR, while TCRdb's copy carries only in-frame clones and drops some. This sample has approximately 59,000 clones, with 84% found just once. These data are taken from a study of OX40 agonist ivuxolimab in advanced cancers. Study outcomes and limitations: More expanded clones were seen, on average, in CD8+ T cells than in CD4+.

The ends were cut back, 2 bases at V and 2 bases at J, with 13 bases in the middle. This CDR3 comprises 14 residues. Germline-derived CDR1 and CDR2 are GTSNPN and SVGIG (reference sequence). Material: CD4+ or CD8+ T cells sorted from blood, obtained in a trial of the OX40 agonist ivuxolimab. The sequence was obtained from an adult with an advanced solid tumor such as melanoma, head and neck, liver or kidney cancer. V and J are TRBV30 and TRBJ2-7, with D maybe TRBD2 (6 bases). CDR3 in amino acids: CAWSFWEETYEQYF. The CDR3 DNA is TGTGCCTGGAGTTTCTGGGAGGAAACCTACGAGCAGTACTTC.